These 5 T cell receptor beta chains originate from one sample sequenced in a study of T cell clonality in common variable immunodeficiency. Their cognate antigens are unknown. Study-wide results and caveats: Reportedly, TCR beta sequences from common variable immunodeficiency showed fewer deletions and N-nucleotide insertions.

Only in-frame clones appear in the TCRdb table, and some are missing; sequencing was by immunoSEQ multiplex PCR. Listed for the sample are around 30,000 clones, none seen a single time. The sequencing input was peripheral blood mononuclear cells. Receptors originate from a human donor with common variable immunodeficiency.

This clone was recorded at least ten times. The CDR3 goes on 3 residues after the read ends, and that part is filled in from the germline J gene. The gene calls are TRBV7-8 and TRBJ2-4, with D possibly matching TRBD2 (6 bases). V lost 3 bases to trimming and J lost 8 bases, with 11 bases between them. Germline V lookup: CDR1 SGHVS, CDR2 FQNEAQ. The CDR3 is made up of 13 amino acids. The CDR3 loop reads CASSLGPGDIQYF. The sequenced part of the CDR3 DNA is TGTGCCAGCAGCTTGGGTCCGGGGGACATT.

This clone was observed a handful of times. The read falls 3 residues short of the CDR3 end, and the missing part is taken from the germline J gene. V usage is TRBV7-8 and J usage is TRBJ1-1; D unclear. CDR1 is SGHVS and CDR2 is FQNEAQ in the germline V gene. The length of the CDR3 is 13 residues. Trimming left V 5 bases short and J 1 base short, with 8 bases between. CDR3 loop: CASSRTWNTEAFF. Incomplete CDR3 DNA: TGTGCCAGCAGCCGAACATGGAACACTGAA. The full variable domain, in which reference TRBV7-8 and TRBJ1-1 provide the parts outside the CDR3, is GAGVSQSPRYKVAKRGQDVALRCDPISGHVSLFWYQQALGQGPEFLTYFQNEAQLDKSGLPSDRFFAERPEGSVSTLKIQRTQQEDSAVYLCASSRTWNTEAFFGQGTRLTVV.

A note on this clone: The CDR3 end is not reached by the read, which stops 3 residues before it; the germline J gene fills it in. This chain uses TRBV19 with TRBJ2-1, with 10 bases fitting TRBD2. Trimming at V came to 3 bases and at J to 7 bases, leaving 6 bases not matched to a gene. CDR1 is LNHDA and CDR2 is SQIVND in the germline V gene (reference sequence). This CDR3 has 15 residues. CDR3 sequence: CASSMHSSGSNEQFF. The sequenced CDR3 bases are TGTGCCAGTAGTATGCACTCTAGCGGGAGTAATGAG.

This clone was found a few times. The read terminates 3 residues before the CDR3 end, so the remaining end is supplied by the germline J gene. The rearrangement links TRBV19 to TRBJ1-2; D is unclear. Germline CDR1 reads LNHDA; CDR2 reads SQIVND (reference sequence). The germline V and J ends were trimmed by 5 bases and 1 base, with 11 bases remaining between them. CDR3 size: 14 residues. CDR3 DNA (partial): TGTGCCAGTAGTCCCGCCAGGTTTAACTATGGC. Translating it yields CASSPARFNYG. The full CDR3 sequence reads CASSPARFNYGYTF.

With respect to this clone: Read data end 3 residues before the CDR3 end; the end is taken from the germline J gene. The chain uses TRBV7-6 and TRBJ2-1; the D call may be TRBD1 or TRBD2 (5 bases each). The CDR3 runs to 14 residues. Germline V lookup: CDR1 SGHVS, CDR2 FNYEAQ. The ends were cut back, 2 bases at V and 7 bases at J, with 12 bases in the middle. The sequenced part of the CDR3 DNA is TGTGCCAGCAGCTTATGGGAGACAGAAAATGAG. It encodes CASSLWETENE. The entire CDR3 is CASSLWETENEQFF.